These 26 T cell receptor beta chains were all obtained from the same sample, sequenced in a study of cytomegalovirus exposure and HLA in healthy donors. The PCR had 60 Vbeta and 13 Jbeta primers. Produced via immunoSEQ multiplex PCR; TCRdb's table is partial and in-frame only. The sample shows about 160,000 clones, roughly 84% of them seen only once. The sample consisted of PBMCs. All receptors come from a man aged 25-40 years in good health and CMV-seronegative.

The chain couples TRBV7-2 to TRBJ2-1; D might be TRBD2 (5 bases). This CDR3 comprises 13 residues. Per the germline V gene, CDR1 is SGHTA and CDR2 is FQGNSA. Trimming pared 5 bases from V and 11 bases from J, leaving 16 bases between. The CDR3 sequence: CASSPQPAEKQFF. CDR3 nucleotide sequence: TGTGCCAGCAGCCCCCAGCCAGCGGAAAAGCAGTTCTTC.

The chain is built from TRBV6-5 and TRBJ2-7; TRBD2 is a possible D gene (5 bases). V shed 0 bases and J shed 4 bases, with 10 bases lying between them. This CDR3 has 14 amino acids. Germline V CDR1 and CDR2: MNHEY, SVGAGI. The DNA for the CDR3 is TGTGCCAGCAGTTACTCGAGCGGACCTTACGAGCAGTACTTC. This sequence encodes CASSYSSGPYEQYF.

The chain joins TRBV19 to TRBJ2-5, with a weak D call TRBD1 (6 bases). The J call may be mistaken, given a closer DNA end match to TRBJ2-7. The CDR3 is 14 residues long. The germline V gene encodes CDR1 LNHDA and CDR2 SQIVND (reference sequence). The CDR3 reads CASSIGQFSYEQYF. CDR3 nucleotides: TGTGCCAGTAGTATTGGACAGTTCTCCTACGAGCAGTACTTC.

This rearrangement joins TRBV19 to TRBJ2-1; TRBD2 is a possible D gene (5 bases). CDR1 and CDR2 (germline): LNHDA, SQIVND (reference sequence). Trimming took 5 bases from V and 0 from J, leaving 11 bases between them. The CDR3 covers 15 residues. DNA of the CDR3: TGTGCCAGTAGTGACCCAGCGGACTCCTACAATGAGCAGTTCTTC. Encoded protein: CASSDPADSYNEQFF.

This clone came up a few times. The rearrangement joins TRBV11-2 to TRBJ1-1; D is possibly TRBD1 (6 bases). Germline V gene data show CDR1 as SGHAT and CDR2 as FQNNGV. The CDR3 is made up of 16 amino acids. Trimming removed 1 base at V and 4 bases at J, with 16 bases between. CDR3 bases: TGTGCCAGCAGCTTAGCGGGAGGGGGTTCTTTCACTGAAGCTTTCTTT. Its protein is CASSLAGGGSFTEAFF.

This clone was seen a few times. The rearrangement links TRBV6-5 to TRBJ1-4; D is perhaps TRBD1 (6 bases). Germline V gene sequence: CDR1 MNHEY, CDR2 SVGAGI. The CDR3 loop spans 15 amino acids. The ends were cut back, 0 bases at V and 7 bases at J, with 12 bases in the middle. The CDR3 coding sequence is TGTGCCAGCAGTTACTCGGGCCAGGGGAGTGAAAAACTGTTTTTT. It specifies CASSYSGQGSEKLFF.

The chain combines TRBV18 with TRBJ2-6; 7 nucleotides align to TRBD1. The ends lost 3 bases at V and 2 bases at J; junction bases unmatched: 13. CDR1 is KGHSH and CDR2 is LQKENI in the germline V gene. The CDR3 is made up of 19 amino acids. The CDR3 sequence is CASSPRPGRDRTGANVLTF. The CDR3, as DNA: TGTGCCAGCTCACCCCGACCGGGACGGGACAGAACTGGGGCCAACGTCCTGACTTTC.

The V gene is TRBV5-6, the J gene TRBJ1-2; no definite D call. The CDR3 covers 13 residues. Germline loops: CDR1 SGHDT, CDR2 YYEEEE. Trimming took off 1 base at V and 5 bases at J, with 9 bases between the two ends. The CDR3 nucleotides are TGTGCCAGCAGCTTGATTGGCTCGTATGGCTACACCTTC. Translation: CASSLIGSYGYTF.

This chain joins TRBV27 and TRBJ1-1; D possibly corresponds to TRBD1 (6 bases). Looked up from germline, CDR1 is MNHEY and CDR2 is SMNVEV (reference sequence). The V end was cut by 4 bases, the J end by 2 bases, with 11 bases between. This CDR3 is 14 amino acids long. In nucleotides, the CDR3 is TGTGCCAGCAGTTCCTACAGGGTCAACACTGAAGCTTTCTTT. Translation gives CASSSYRVNTEAFF.

The chain uses TRBV7-3 and TRBJ2-3, with TRBD2 matching over 10 bases. The CDR3 spans 16 residues. The V segment lost 2 bases and the J segment 4 bases; nucleotides outside the gene matches: 6. Germline V gene data show CDR1 as SGHTA and CDR2 as FQGTGA. CDR3 in DNA: TGTGCCAGCAGCTTATCGGCTAGCGGGAGCTCAGATACGCAGTATTTT. This sequence encodes CASSLSASGSSDTQYF.

The J gene is TRBJ2-7, the V gene TRBV5-1; 11 bases map to TRBD1. This CDR3 is built from 14 residues. The J segment lost 6 bases and the V segment lost 3 bases, leaving 5 bases of the junction unmatched. Per the germline V gene, CDR1 is SGHRS and CDR2 is YFSETQ. The CDR3 is CASSYRDRGGEQYF. CDR3 nucleotides: TGCGCCAGCAGCTACCGGGACAGGGGGGGCGAGCAGTACTTC.

The CDR3 region has the DNA TGTGCCAGCAGCCAAGATGCTAGCGGGGGGGCCAATGAGCAGTTCTTC. Translation gives CASSQDASGGANEQFF. The rearrangement uses TRBV4-2 and TRBJ2-1, with TRBD2 matching over 12 bases. The CDR3 length is 16 residues. Germline loops: CDR1 LGHNA, CDR2 YNFKEQ. Trimming at V came to 0 bases and at J to 6 bases, leaving 3 bases not matched to a gene.

This chain joins TRBV5-4 and TRBJ2-5; weak D call: TRBD2 (6 bases). This CDR3 spans 13 amino acids. The V gene lost 4 bases and the J gene lost 5 bases, with 12 bases spanning the gap. The germline CDR1 and CDR2 sequences are SGHNT and YYREEE (reference sequence). The CDR3 sequence is CASSPTGEETQYF. In nucleotides, the CDR3 is TGTGCCAGCAGCCCAACGGGAGAGGAGACCCAGTACTTC.

This chain connects TRBV4-1 to TRBJ2-1; D not certain. The CDR3 extends over 17 amino acids. In germline, CDR1 is MGHRA, CDR2 YSYEKL. Trimming cost V 0 bases and J 4 bases, with 16 bases left between them. CDR3 region: CASSQDPPSLSYNEQFF. The CDR3 nucleotides read TGCGCCAGCAGCCAAGATCCGCCGAGCCTCTCTTACAATGAGCAGTTCTTC.

The chain is built from TRBV7-9 and TRBJ1-1; 7 nucleotides agree with TRBD1. CDR1 SEHNR and CDR2 FQNEAQ come from the germline V gene (reference sequence). The CDR3 covers 15 residues. V lost 3 bases and J lost 3; bases outside the gene matches: 7. DNA for the CDR3: TGTGCCAGCAGCTTTACAGGGGCGTCGGACACTGAAGCTTTCTTT. It specifies CASSFTGASDTEAFF.

The chain uses TRBV19 and TRBJ2-1, with 7 bases that match TRBD2. From germline, CDR1 is LNHDA and CDR2 SQIVND (reference sequence). Trimming took 6 bases from V and 0 from J; bases not matched to a gene: 8. The CDR3 has 16 residues. The CDR3 DNA reads TGTGCCAGTAGCGAAGCGGGGCCCATCTCCTACAATGAGCAGTTCTTC. Its protein product is CASSEAGPISYNEQFF.

This rearrangement joins TRBV5-4 to TRBJ2-5; TRBD1 agrees at 11 bases. This CDR3 region has 16 residues. Per germline, CDR1 SGHNT and CDR2 YYREEE (reference sequence). The junction had 6 bases not matched to a gene; V was cut back by 3 bases and J by 2 bases. CDR3 in DNA: TGTGCCAGCAGCTCCAACCGGGACAGGGGGCAAGAGACCCAGTACTTC. Translating gives CASSSNRDRGQETQYF.

In this sample, this clone turned up once. The chain has TRBV6-4 and TRBJ2-1; 9 bases match TRBD2. The V and J ends lost 3 bases and 0 bases, in that order; junction bases with no gene match: 0. CDR3 size: 15 residues. CDR1 is MRHNA, CDR2 SNTAGT, per germline. As DNA, the CDR3 is TGTGCCAGCAGTGAGACTAGCGGCTCCTACAATGAGCAGTTCTTC. This gives the protein CASSETSGSYNEQFF.

The chain links TRBV19 to TRBJ1-5, with D tentatively TRBD1 (6 bases). Per germline, CDR1 LNHDA and CDR2 SQIVND (reference sequence). This CDR3 contains 14 residues. V gave up 10 bases and J gave up 0 bases, with 13 bases separating them. In DNA form, the CDR3 reads TGTGCCACCCGCTGGACAGATAGCAATCAGCCCCAGCATTTT. Translated: CATRWTDSNQPQHF.

V and J are TRBV5-1 and TRBJ2-1; D may be TRBD1 (7 bases). Germline CDR1 is SGHRS and CDR2 is YFSETQ. This CDR3 contains 16 residues. Trimming stripped 5 bases from V and 1 base from J, with 16 bases between. The CDR3 protein is CASSYTTGRSYNEQFF. The CDR3, as DNA: TGCGCCAGCAGTTACACGACAGGGAGGTCCTACAATGAGCAGTTCTTC.

The chain employs TRBV30 and TRBJ2-3; 11 bases match TRBD2. CDR3 length equals 17 residues. V was pared by 4 bases and J by 4 bases, with 13 bases of the junction left unmatched. The germline gives CDR1 GTSNPN, CDR2 SVGIG (reference sequence). The CDR3: CAWKGWATSGRSDTQYF. The CDR3 bases are TGTGCCTGGAAAGGGTGGGCAACTAGCGGGAGATCAGATACGCAGTATTTT.

The CDR3 DNA sequence: TGTGCCAGCAGTGAATTTACAGGGGCTAACTATGGCTACACCTTC. It is translated as CASSEFTGANYGYTF. This rearrangement joins TRBV6-1 to TRBJ1-2; 7 nucleotides match TRBD1. This CDR3 is built from 15 residues. Looked up from germline, CDR1 is MNHNS and CDR2 is SASEGT. V lost 2 bases to trimming and J lost 0 bases; unmatched junction nucleotides: 3.

This clone was seen once. This sequence joins TRBV19 and TRBJ2-2; the D gene is possibly TRBD1 (6 bases). Germline loops: CDR1 LNHDA, CDR2 SQIVND (reference sequence). This CDR3 region has 15 residues. Trimming shortened V by 11 bases and J by 4 bases, and 20 bases separated the two germline ends. CDR3 sequence (DNA): TGTGCCGTCTCCGCGCTGGGCAGGGGCACCGGGGAGCTGTTTTTT. It yields the protein CAVSALGRGTGELFF.

The J gene is TRBJ1-1, the V gene TRBV19; the D gene is possibly TRBD1 (5 bases). Between the trimmed V and J ends, which lost 2 bases and 12 bases, there was a span of 13 bases. CDR3 length: 12 residues. From germline, CDR1 is LNHDA and CDR2 SQIVND (reference sequence). The CDR3 reads CASSILPGGTFF. The CDR3 bases are TGTGCCAGTAGTATACTCCCGGGGGGAACTTTCTTT.

This clone was counted once. This chain links TRBV2 with TRBJ1-6; TRBD1 agrees at 8 bases. CDR3 length equals 14 residues. Germline V gene data show CDR1 as SNHLY and CDR2 as FYNNEI. V trimming: 3 bases; J trimming: 6 bases; junction bases outside the gene matches: 1. CDR3 nucleotide sequence: TGTGCCAGCAGTGACAGGGGGCGTAATTCACCCCTCCACTTT. Protein sequence: CASSDRGRNSPLHF.

This clone showed up just a few times. V is TRBV19 and J is TRBJ2-7; no clear D gene. This CDR3 is 14 amino acids long. Germline values: CDR1 LNHDA, CDR2 SQIVND (reference sequence). The V end was cut by 5 bases, the J end by 0 bases, with 11 bases between. CDR3 sequence reads: CASSVSESSYEQYF. As DNA, the CDR3 is TGTGCCAGTAGTGTGAGCGAATCCTCCTACGAGCAGTACTTC.